A selection of T cell receptor beta chains follows, all from one sample in a study of T-cell memory formation after mild COVID-19. TCRdb re-called the 5' RACE reads with MiXCR, one entry per CDR3 protein. The repertoire has hundreds of thousands of distinct CDR3 sequences, less than 25% of them found once; the top ten carry 7% to 9%. The material sequenced was PBMCs or a T cell subset sorted from them (not recorded which). Receptor source: an adult woman who had mild COVID-19 (a few samples of this study predate the infection). Cell type and time point are not known. CDR3s include the opening cysteine and the closing phenylalanine or tryptophan. D genes are given only for firm matches. Some rows have no size entry. The others give once, few or many, or a class for an expanded clone.

abundance | j_gene | d_gene | v_gene | CDR3nt | CDR3aa
NA | TRBJ1-6 | TRBD1 | TRBV12-3/TRBV12-4 | TGTGCCAGCAGACTGGGGACAGATCCTTCACCCCTCCACTTT | CASRLGTDPSPLHF
NA | TRBJ1-2 | NA | TRBV29-1 | TGCAGCGTCAACAGTCCCCCCTATGGCTACACCTTC | CSVNSPPYGYTF
NA | TRBJ2-7 | TRBD2 | TRBV7-2 | TGTGCCAGCAGCCCATGGGGGGCTAGCGGGAGTAGTTGGGCCGTCTACGAGCAGTACTTC | CASSPWGASGSSWAVYEQYF
NA | TRBJ2-1 | TRBD2 | TRBV11-3 | TGTGCCAGCAGCTCCCGGGGGGGTGCGGGAGGGGTCAATGAGCAGTTCTTC | CASSSRGGAGGVNEQFF
few | TRBJ2-2 | NA | TRBV3-1 | TGTGCCAGCAGCCAAGGGGGATACACCGGGGAGCTGTTTTTT | CASSQGGYTGELFF
few | TRBJ1-3 | TRBD1 | TRBV6-5 | TGTGCCAGCAGTTACTCGGACAGGGGAAACACCATATATTTT | CASSYSDRGNTIYF
few | TRBJ2-3 | TRBD1 | TRBV28 | TGTGCCAGCACCGAGAGGACAGGGGGCAGGACCCATACGCAGTATTTT | CASTERTGGRTHTQYF
NA | TRBJ2-7 | NA | TRBV29-1 | TGCAGCGTTGTCATGTCCGGCTCCTACGAGCAGTACTTC | CSVVMSGSYEQYF
NA | TRBJ2-4 | NA | TRBV7-9 | TGTGCCAGCAGCCTACTAATACAGGACATTCAGTACTTC | CASSLLIQDIQYF
few | TRBJ1-1 | NA | TRBV24-1 | TGTGCCACCGGTCGCAGGGTCCGGGCCGAGATCAAAAACACTGAAGCTTTCTTT | CATGRRVRAEIKNTEAFF
few | TRBJ1-2 | TRBD1 | TRBV5-8 | TGTGCCAGCAGCTTGGCCCCGGGACAGGGAAATGGCTACACCTTC | CASSLAPGQGNGYTF
few | TRBJ1-5 | NA | TRBV9 | TGTGCCAGCAGCGTAGGGGGCGGATCCGAGCCCCAGCATTTT | CASSVGGGSEPQHF
few | TRBJ2-7 | NA | TRBV6-2/TRBV6-3 | TGTGCCAGTACGGGACTGATATTCTACGAGCAGTACTTC | CASTGLIFYEQYF
few | TRBJ2-3 | NA | TRBV7-9 | TGTGCCAGCAGCTCGGTGAGGGGGGGAGGCAGAGATACGCAGTATTTT | CASSSVRGGGRDTQYF
NA | TRBJ1-2 | NA | TRBV30 | TGTGCCCACTCGGGCGGGATGGTCTGGGCTGATCTTGGCTACACCTTC | CAHSGGMVWADLGYTF
few | TRBJ1-1 | TRBD1 | TRBV18 | TGTGCCAGCTCATCCGCTCAGGGGGCCCTCGGGAACACTGAAGCTTTCTTT | CASSSAQGALGNTEAFF
NA | TRBJ1-4 | NA | TRBV7-6 | TGTGCCAGCAGCTTGGAAGAGCAGGGGCAGGGTAAACTGTTTTTT | CASSLEEQGQGKLFF
NA | TRBJ2-3 | TRBD2 | TRBV2 | TGTGCCAGCACTCCCGGGGGGGCGGGGAGAGATACGCAGTATTTT | CASTPGGAGRDTQYF
NA | TRBJ2-5 | NA | TRBV24-1 | TGTGCCACCAGTGATCCGCTGGGGGCGGGGGAGACCCAGTACTTC | CATSDPLGAGETQYF
NA | TRBJ2-7 | NA | TRBV19 | TGTGCCAGTATGCGAGACAAGCCCTACGAGCAGTACTTC | CASMRDKPYEQYF
NA | TRBJ2-2 | NA | TRBV20-1 | TGCAGTGCTGGGGCTGCGAACACCGGGGAGCTGTTTTTT | CSAGAANTGELFF
NA | TRBJ1-1 | NA | TRBV5-1 | TGCGCCAGCAGCTTGGAATTGACCTCTGAAGCTTTCTTT | CASSLELTSEAFF
NA | TRBJ2-7 | NA | TRBV14 | TGTGCCAGCAGCCATGGCGGGAAGCGTTACGAGCAGTACTTC | CASSHGGKRYEQYF
many | TRBJ2-3 | TRBD1 | TRBV5-1 | TGCGCCAGCAGCCTCTCAAGACAGGGGGCGATCACAGATACGCAGTATTTT | CASSLSRQGAITDTQYF
NA | TRBJ2-1 | NA | TRBV29-1 | TGCAGCGTCCTTCGGGGTTCCTACAATGAGCAGTTCTTC | CSVLRGSYNEQFF
few | TRBJ2-4 | NA | TRBV5-5 | TGTGCCAGCAGCTCCCCTGAGGGGGCCAAAAACATTCAGTACTTC | CASSSPEGAKNIQYF